Following are 2 T cell receptor beta chains from one sample sequenced in a study of identical twins (TCRdb year 2016). The library was produced with 5' RACE. Sequencing instrument: Illumina HiSeq 2000. TCRdb passed the public sequencing reads through fastp at Q25 and MiXCR, retaining productive beta sequences. Identical CDR3 proteins give one entry, which carries the most common genes and DNA. This sample is represented by 1.5 million to 2 million distinct CDR3 sequences; around 33% of them were singletons. Around 0.25% of the sample belongs to the ten largest clones. Sequencing was done on a sample of cord blood. These receptors originate from a newborn girl in good health.

The chain links TRBV2 to TRBJ2-5; no firm D call. V shed 4 bases and J shed 13 bases, with 19 bases lying between them. The germline V gene has CDR1 SNHLY and CDR2 FYNNEI. CDR3 length: 13 residues. CDR3 nucleotides: TGTGCCAGCAGTGCGGTCCCCCAGGCCGTGGGGTACTTC. Protein product: CASSAVPQAVGYF.

The DNA for the CDR3 is TGTGCCAGCAGTACTAGATCCCTCACCGGGGAGCTGTTTTTT. Translating gives CASSTRSLTGELFF. The chain links TRBV7-2 to TRBJ2-2, with a possible D match to TRBD2 (5 bases). The CDR3 has 14 residues. Germline CDR1 is SGHTA and CDR2 is FQGNSA. V lost 6 bases to trimming and J lost 4 bases, with 12 bases between them.